This T cell receptor (beta chain) was captured in a study of blood T cell repertoires in COVID-19. Study details: PBMCs, B-cell-depleted T cells, or T cells provided the cDNA or gDNA that made up the material.

In terms of age and location, participants ranged from about 18 to 95 years and lived in approximately 26 US areas. Assignment of participants to cohorts was predicated upon participant-reported clinical history. Among Cohort 3 donors, those recovered had two negative PCRs, clearance, or symptom resolution. Only one count was recorded for this clone. Clones were read by immunoSEQ multiplex PCR, and TCRdb kept only the in-frame ones, dropping some. The data show about 160,000 clones, 75% to 90% seen once. Germline V gene lookup returns CDR1 SGHDN and CDR2 FVKESK. CDR3 length: 13 amino acids. V lost 4 bases to trimming and J lost 4 bases, with 11 bases between them.

Material: PBMCs or T cells enriched from blood (not recorded which). This sequence was found in a woman aged 60-70 years who had recovered from COVID-19. The chain has TRBV14 and TRBJ2-7; D gene unclear. In nucleotides, the CDR3 is TGTGCCAGCAGCCTGAGACATCGATACGAGCAGTACTTC. Its translation: CASSLRHRYEQYF.